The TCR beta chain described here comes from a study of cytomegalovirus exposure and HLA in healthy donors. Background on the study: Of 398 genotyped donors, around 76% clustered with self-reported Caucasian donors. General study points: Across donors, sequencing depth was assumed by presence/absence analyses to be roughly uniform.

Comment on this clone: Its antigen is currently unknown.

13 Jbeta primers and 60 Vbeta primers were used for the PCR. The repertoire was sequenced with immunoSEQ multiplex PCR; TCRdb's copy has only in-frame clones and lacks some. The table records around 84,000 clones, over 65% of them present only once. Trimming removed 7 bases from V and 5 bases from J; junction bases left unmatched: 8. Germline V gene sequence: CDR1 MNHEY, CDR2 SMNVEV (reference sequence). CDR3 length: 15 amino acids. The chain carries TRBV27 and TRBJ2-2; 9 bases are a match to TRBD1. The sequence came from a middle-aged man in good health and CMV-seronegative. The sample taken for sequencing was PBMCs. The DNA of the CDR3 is TGTGCCAGCATGAAGGACAGGGGAATAACCGGGGAGCTGTTTTTT. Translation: CASMKDRGITGELFF.